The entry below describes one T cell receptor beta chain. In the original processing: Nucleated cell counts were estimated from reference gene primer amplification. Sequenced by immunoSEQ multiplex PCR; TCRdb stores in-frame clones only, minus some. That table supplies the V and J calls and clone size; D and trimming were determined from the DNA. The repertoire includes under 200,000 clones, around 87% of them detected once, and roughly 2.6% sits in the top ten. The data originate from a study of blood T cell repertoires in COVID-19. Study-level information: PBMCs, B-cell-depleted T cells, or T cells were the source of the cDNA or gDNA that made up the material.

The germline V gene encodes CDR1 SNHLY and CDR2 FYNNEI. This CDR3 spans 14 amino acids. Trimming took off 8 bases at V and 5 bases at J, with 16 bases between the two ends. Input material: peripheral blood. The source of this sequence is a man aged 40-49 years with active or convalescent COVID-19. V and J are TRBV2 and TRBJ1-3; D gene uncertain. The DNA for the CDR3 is TGTGCCAGCCGCGATGGAGCGCCCCGAAACACCATATATTTT. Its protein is CASRDGAPRNTIYF.